What follows are 15 T cell receptor beta chains derived from one specimen sequenced in a study of blood T cell repertoires in COVID-19. TCRdb keeps only in-frame clones here, not all; method: immunoSEQ multiplex PCR. This sample yields about 230,000 clones, of which roughly 82% are seen a single time; 1.4% belongs to the top ten. The sample was peripheral blood. Receptors were obtained from a middle-aged woman who had recovered from COVID-19.

This chain uses TRBV7-2 with TRBJ1-6; the D gene is possibly TRBD1 (5 bases). Germline V lookup: CDR1 SGHTA, CDR2 FQGNSA. The CDR3 is made up of 16 amino acids. The V end lost 1 base, the J end lost 6 bases, and 13 bases lay between the germline ends. CDR3 nucleotide sequence: TGTGCCAGCAGCTTAGAGGTTCCGGGACTTAATTCACCCCTCCACTTT. It translates to CASSLEVPGLNSPLHF.

The chain combines TRBV3-1 (or the pseudogene TRBV3-2) with TRBJ2-2, with TRBD1 as a possible D gene (6 bases). Germline CDR1 LGHDT, CDR2 YNNKEL (reference sequence). Trimming cost V 8 bases and J 4 bases, with 14 bases left between them. This CDR3 region has 14 residues. The CDR3 reads CASGYRVGTGELFF. The CDR3, as DNA: TGTGCCAGCGGATACAGGGTGGGCACCGGGGAGCTGTTTTTT.

V is TRBV19 and J is TRBJ2-7; 7 bases map to TRBD1. From germline, CDR1 is LNHDA and CDR2 SQIVND (reference sequence). With V trimmed by 6 bases and J by 3 bases, 11 bases remained unmatched. This CDR3 comprises 15 residues. The CDR3 sequence is CASRPATGSIYEQYF. CDR3 coding DNA: TGTGCCAGTAGGCCTGCGACAGGGTCAATCTACGAGCAGTACTTC.

V and J are TRBV11-3 and TRBJ2-2; 9 positions match TRBD1. This CDR3 is built from 19 residues. Germline lookup yields CDR1 SGHNT and CDR2 YENEEA. J lost 1 base, V lost 1 base, and 10 bases had no gene match. CDR3 sequence: CASSLGDRVGNQNTGELFF. CDR3 in DNA: TGTGCCAGCAGCTTAGGGGACAGGGTGGGAAATCAGAACACCGGGGAGCTGTTTTTT. Combining the CDR3 with reference TRBV11-3 and TRBJ2-2 gives the whole variable domain EAGVVQSPRYKIIEKKQPVAFWCNPISGHNTLYWYLQNLGQGPELLIRYENEEAVDDSQLPKDRFSAERLKGVDSTLKIQPAELGDSAVYLCASSLGDRVGNQNTGELFFGEGSRLTVL.

This clone was counted only a few times. The rearrangement joins TRBV28 to TRBJ2-1; D is unclear. The CDR3 is 12 amino acids. V lost 5 bases and J lost 6, with 8 bases in between. Germline CDR1 and CDR2: MDHEN and SYDVKM. DNA for the CDR3: TGTGCCAGCAGTCCGCCGGGCAATGAGCAGTTCTTC. Its protein is CASSPPGNEQFF.

This chain connects TRBV18 to TRBJ2-1, with D perhaps matching TRBD2 (7 bases). The CDR3 is 14 residues long. V lost 1 base and J 7 bases, leaving 11 bases between the germline ends. Germline loops: CDR1 KGHSH, CDR2 LQKENI. The CDR3 sequence: CASSPRGGWNEQFF. The CDR3 bases are TGTGCCAGCTCACCACGGGGGGGCTGGAATGAGCAGTTCTTC.

The V gene is TRBV13, the J gene TRBJ2-1; D unclear. Germline CDR1 reads PRHDT; CDR2 reads FYEKMQ (reference sequence). The CDR3 is 14 amino acids. V was pared by 1 base and J by 0 bases, with 4 bases between. The CDR3 here is CASSLAGSYNEQFF. CDR3 in DNA: TGTGCCAGCAGCTTAGCGGGCTCCTACAATGAGCAGTTCTTC.

This clone has more than one count but fewer than ten. CDR3 DNA: TGTGCCAGCAGCTTAAATCTGGGGGGGAGTGAGCAGTTCTTC. Its protein is CASSLNLGGSEQFF. The chain couples TRBV7-2 to TRBJ2-1, with 7 bases matching TRBD2. In germline, CDR1 is SGHTA, CDR2 FQGNSA. Unmatched junction bases numbered 7, after V lost 2 bases and J lost 9 bases. CDR3 size: 14 residues.

V gene TRBV20-1 combines with J gene TRBJ1-2; a possible D gene is TRBD1 (5 bases). Trimming removed 3 bases from V and 4 bases from J, with 15 bases in between. Germline V gene data show CDR1 as DFQATT and CDR2 as SNEGSKA (reference sequence). The CDR3 is 14 amino acids. The CDR3 region has the DNA TGCAGTGCTAGTTCTTGGGATAGGGGCTATGGCTACACCTTC. It is translated as CSASSWDRGYGYTF.

The V and J genes are TRBV18 and TRBJ2-7; perhaps TRBD2 as D (6 bases). This CDR3 comprises 16 residues. Per the germline V gene, CDR1 is KGHSH and CDR2 is LQKENI. V lost 3 bases and J lost 0, with 15 bases in between. CDR3 protein: CASSPTSAGSSYEQYF. The CDR3 DNA reads as TGTGCCAGCTCACCTACTTCGGCGGGGAGCTCCTACGAGCAGTACTTC.

This chain uses TRBV7-8 with TRBJ1-2; 7 bases are a match to TRBD1. Germline values: CDR1 SGHVS, CDR2 FQNEAQ. This CDR3 region has 16 residues. Trimming removed 2 bases from V and 2 bases from J; junction bases left unmatched: 8. The CDR3 nucleotides read TGTGCCAGCAGCTTAAATGTTGGGACAGAGAACTATGGCTACACCTTC. This codes for CASSLNVGTENYGYTF.

Written as DNA, the CDR3 is TGTGCCAGCAGCTTCACTAGCGGGGGGCCCTCTCGAACTAGCACAGATACGCAGTATTTT. This gives the protein CASSFTSGGPSRTSTDTQYF. This chain links TRBV7-8 with TRBJ2-3; 12 nucleotides line up with TRBD2. This CDR3 spans 20 amino acids. After removal of 3 bases from V and 0 bases from J, the junction contained 13 bases not matched to a gene. CDR1 SGHVS and CDR2 FQNEAQ come from the germline V gene.

This sequence joins TRBV19 and TRBJ1-2; tentative D call: TRBD1 (5 bases). Germline CDR1 and CDR2: LNHDA and SQIVND (reference sequence). The V gene lost 9 bases and the J gene lost 3 bases, with 11 bases spanning the gap. The CDR3 has 12 residues. CDR3 sequence: CARSGRDYGYTF. The CDR3 DNA is TGTGCCAGGAGTGGCAGGGACTATGGCTACACCTTC.

V usage is TRBV5-8 and J usage is TRBJ2-1; tentatively, D is TRBD2 (5 bases). In germline, CDR1 is SGHTS, CDR2 YDEGEE. The CDR3 loop spans 15 amino acids. Trimming stripped 0 bases from V and 8 bases from J, with 15 bases between. The CDR3 loop is CASSLASRGYDEQFF. CDR3 DNA sequence: TGTGCCAGCAGCTTGGCTAGCCGCGGGTATGATGAGCAGTTCTTC.

In its sample, this clone was seen once. The chain recombines TRBV6-5 with TRBJ2-5; the match to TRBD2 covers 8 bases. Germline trimming cut 5 bases from V and 5 bases from J; bases unmatched to any gene: 10. The germline V gene encodes CDR1 MNHEY and CDR2 SVGAGI. The length of the CDR3 is 15 residues. The CDR3: CASSTGGGTLETQYF. DNA of the CDR3: TGTGCCAGCAGTACGGGCGGGGGGACCCTGGAGACCCAGTACTTC.